Listed here is a single T cell receptor (beta chain). The intended depth for sequencing was 1 in 200,000 to 1 in 1 million T cells. The method was immunoSEQ multiplex PCR; TCRdb's version includes in-frame clones alone and lacks a portion of them. The table shows under 300,000 clones, with 60% to 75% occurring only once. Germline V gives CDR1 MNHEY, CDR2 SMNVEV (reference sequence). This CDR3 has 16 residues. The germline V and J ends were trimmed by 7 bases and 0 bases, with 17 bases remaining between them. The data belong to a study of cytotoxic CD8 clonotypes in ibrutinib-treated CLL. This chain links TRBV27 with TRBJ2-3, with D perhaps assigned TRBD1 or TRBD2 (5 bases each). The specimen comprised PBMCs, sampled after 24 months of ibrutinib treatment. The receptor was isolated from a human donor with chronic lymphocytic leukemia. The CDR3, as DNA: TGTGCCAGCACTGAGAATGGGGGACGTAGCACAGATACGCAGTATTTT. Translating it yields CASTENGGRSTDTQYF.